These T cell receptor beta chains were read from a single sample in a study of blood T cell repertoires in COVID-19. Sequenced by immunoSEQ multiplex PCR; TCRdb stores in-frame clones only, minus some. The table shows more than 110,000 clones, with about 70% occurring only once. Sample: peripheral blood. These receptor sequences come from a man older than 75 with acute or convalescent COVID-19. The CDR3 runs from the conserved cysteine through the conserved F or W. Fields, in order: V gene, D gene, J gene, clone size, CDR3 protein, CDR3 DNA. The D gene is left open where the match is weak. The size entry is marked missing in some rows and otherwise reads once, few, many or a size class.

>TRBV28|TRBD1|TRBJ2-2|NA
CASSFQGANTGELFF
TGTGCCAGCAGTTTTCAGGGGGCGAACACCGGGGAGCTGTTTTTT
>TRBV6-6|NA|TRBJ2-1|NA
CASSYSPRGNEQFF
TGTGCCAGCAGTTACTCCCCGAGAGGGAATGAGCAGTTCTTC
>TRBV5-4|TRBD2|TRBJ2-3|NA
CASSPTSGGARGTDTQYF
TGTGCCAGCAGCCCCACTAGCGGGGGGGCCCGAGGCACAGATACGCAGTATTTT
>TRBV19|NA|TRBJ1-2|NA
CASGAGGDYGYTF
TGTGCCAGTGGTGCCGGGGGGGACTATGGCTACACCTTC
>TRBV5-4|TRBD2|TRBJ2-2|once
CASSLGSGVYGELFF
TGTGCCAGCAGCTTGGGAAGCGGGGTCTACGGGGAGCTGTTTTTT
>TRBV4-3|NA|TRBJ1-6|NA
CASSQDRSYNSPLHF
TGCGCCAGCAGCCAAGACAGGTCCTATAATTCACCCCTCCACTTT
>TRBV28|NA|TRBJ1-6|NA
CASSRAVISYNSPLHF
TGTGCCAGCAGTCGAGCGGTCATCTCCTATAATTCACCCCTCCACTTT
>TRBV2|NA|TRBJ2-2|NA
CASSSDSRNTGELFF
TGTGCCAGCAGTTCGGACAGTCGCAACACCGGGGAGCTGTTTTTT
>TRBV5-1|NA|TRBJ2-2|NA
CASSLRPLDTGELFF
TGCGCCAGCAGCTTGAGGCCCCTAGACACCGGGGAGCTGTTTTTT
>TRBV24-1|TRBD2|TRBJ2-3|NA
CATSDRTSGVTRAQYF
TGTGCCACCAGTGATCGGACTAGCGGGGTAACGAGGGCGCAGTATTTT
>TRBV12-3/TRBV12-4|NA|TRBJ2-1|NA
CASSLQRPAEQFF
TGTGCCAGCAGTTTGCAGCGACCGGCTGAGCAGTTCTTC
>TRBV5-4|TRBD1|TRBJ2-1|NA
CASSLLGQGSDEQFF
TGTGCCAGCAGCTTGCTGGGACAGGGTAGCGATGAGCAGTTCTTC
>TRBV19|TRBD1|TRBJ1-5|once
CASSLRGQGQPQHF
TGTGCCAGTAGTCTCAGGGGGCAGGGTCAGCCCCAGCATTTT
>TRBV14|TRBD1|TRBJ2-1|NA
CASSLQGQGALNEQFF
TGTGCCAGCAGCCTACAGGGACAGGGGGCTCTGAATGAGCAGTTCTTC
>TRBV10-3|TRBD1|TRBJ2-7|NA
CAIRSDRGTYEQYF
TGTGCCATCAGAAGCGACAGGGGCACCTACGAGCAGTACTTC
>TRBV29-1|NA|TRBJ1-2|once
CSVEVADSANYGYTF
TGCAGCGTTGAAGTGGCTGACAGCGCTAACTATGGCTACACCTTC
>TRBV6-5|NA|TRBJ1-2|NA
CASTGQGLVYGYTF
TGTGCCAGCACCGGGCAGGGTCTGGTCTATGGCTACACCTTC
>TRBV28|NA|TRBJ1-2|NA
CASSSSRQKGYGYTF
TGTGCCAGCAGTTCCTCCCGACAGAAGGGGTATGGCTACACCTTC
>TRBV7-9|TRBD2|TRBJ2-3|NA
CASSFSTSGGATDTQYF
TGTGCCAGCAGCTTTTCGACTAGCGGGGGGGCAACAGATACGCAGTATTTT
>TRBV29-1|NA|TRBJ1-1|few
CSVEEGDTEAFF
TGCAGCGTGGAGGAGGGAGATACTGAAGCTTTCTTT
>TRBV6-2/TRBV6-3|NA|TRBJ1-5|NA
CASSYSSPAGNQPQHF
TGTGCCAGCAGTTACTCGTCCCCGGCGGGCAATCAGCCCCAGCATTTT
>TRBV10-3|TRBD1|TRBJ2-7|many
CASMEDRGGHEQYF
TGTGCCAGCATGGAAGACAGGGGAGGCCACGAGCAGTACTTC
>TRBV29-1|TRBD2|TRBJ2-1|NA
CSVPLAGGRQEQFF
TGCAGCGTTCCCCTAGCGGGGGGTCGACAGGAGCAGTTCTTC
>TRBV2|TRBD1|TRBJ1-4|NA
CASSGFLGTGKDEKLFF
TGTGCCAGCAGTGGGTTTTTGGGGACAGGGAAAGACGAAAAACTGTTTTTT
>TRBV7-2|NA|TRBJ2-4|NA
CASSFRQIAKNIQYF
TGTGCCAGCAGCTTTAGACAGATAGCCAAAAACATTCAGTACTTC
>TRBV6-5|NA|TRBJ2-3|NA
CASRGLTDTQYF
TGTGCCAGCAGGGGACTCACAGATACGCAGTATTTT
>TRBV21-1|NA|TRBJ1-4|once
CASSQLTGTEYEKLFF
TGTGCCAGCAGTCAATTAACTGGGACAGAATATGAAAAACTGTTTTTT
>TRBV5-6|NA|TRBJ1-5|NA
CASSTTEGAQPQHF
TGTGCCAGCAGCACGACCGAGGGAGCCCAGCCCCAGCATTTT
>TRBV5-4|TRBD1|TRBJ2-3|NA
CASSLRQGARDTQYF
TGTGCCAGCAGCTTACGACAGGGGGCGAGAGATACGCAGTATTTT
>TRBV27|NA|TRBJ2-7|NA
CASSLGYRVPTYEQYF
TGTGCCAGCAGTTTGGGGTACAGGGTTCCTACCTACGAGCAGTACTTC
>TRBV6-5|TRBD1|TRBJ1-6|few
CASKRQGDSPLHF
TGTGCCAGCAAGCGACAGGGAGATTCACCCCTCCACTTT
>TRBV7-2|TRBD2|TRBJ2-3|NA
CASSLGLAGGADTQYF
TGTGCCAGCAGCTTGGGACTAGCGGGTGGGGCAGATACGCAGTATTTT
>TRBV18|TRBD2|TRBJ2-3|NA
CASSTPSGGAADTQYF
TGTGCCAGCTCAACTCCTAGCGGGGGGGCCGCAGATACGCAGTATTTT
>TRBV11-2|TRBD1|TRBJ2-5|NA
CASSVMDRGWETQYF
TGTGCCAGCAGCGTCATGGACAGGGGATGGGAGACCCAGTACTTC
>TRBV4-1|NA|TRBJ1-2|NA
CASSQDGSYGYTF
TGCGCCAGCAGCCAAGACGGGAGCTATGGCTACACCTTC
>TRBV28|NA|TRBJ1-6|NA
CASSFRGMRNSPLHF
TGTGCCAGCAGCTTCCGGGGAATGAGGAATTCACCCCTCCACTTT
>TRBV9|TRBD1|TRBJ2-7|NA
CASSPQGASYEQYF
TGTGCCAGCAGCCCCCAGGGGGCCTCCTACGAGCAGTACTTC
>TRBV7-3|NA|TRBJ1-2|NA
CASSPSGGGYGYTF
TGTGCCAGCAGCCCGTCCGGGGGAGGCTATGGCTACACCTTC
>TRBV5-1|NA|TRBJ2-2|NA
CASSLSGYTGELFF
TGCGCCAGCAGCTTGTCCGGTTACACCGGGGAGCTGTTTTTT
>TRBV7-3|TRBD1|TRBJ2-2|few
CASSLGTGYTGELFF
TGTGCCAGCAGCCTTGGGACAGGATACACCGGGGAGCTGTTTTTT
>TRBV19|NA|TRBJ2-1|NA
CASSIPLGGPMSSYNEQFF
TGTGCCAGTAGTATCCCTTTGGGGGGGCCAATGAGCTCCTACAATGAGCAGTTCTTC
>TRBV6-6|NA|TRBJ1-5|NA
CASSFAGRGQPQHF
TGTGCCAGCAGTTTCGCGGGTCGCGGTCAGCCCCAGCATTTT
>TRBV28|NA|TRBJ2-7|NA
CASTSQGVRGEQYF
TGTGCCAGCACCTCTCAGGGTGTGAGAGGAGAGCAGTACTTC
>TRBV6-5|TRBD1|TRBJ1-1|NA
CASSHTGGSTEAFF
TGTGCCAGCAGCCATACAGGGGGCTCCACTGAAGCTTTCTTT
>TRBV6-5|TRBD1|TRBJ1-4|few
CASGRTGGGEKLFF
TGTGCCAGCGGTAGGACAGGGGGTGGTGAAAAACTGTTTTTT
>TRBV7-2|NA|TRBJ1-3|NA
CASRIQGTSGNTIYF
TGTGCCAGCAGGATCCAGGGGACCTCTGGAAACACCATATATTTT
>TRBV3-1/TRBV3-2|NA|TRBJ1-5|few
CASSQDLNQPQHF
TGTGCCAGCAGCCAAGATCTGAATCAGCCCCAGCATTTT
>TRBV28|NA|TRBJ2-7|NA
CASSLPTVNEQYF
TGTGCCAGCAGCTTACCGACAGTTAACGAGCAGTACTTC